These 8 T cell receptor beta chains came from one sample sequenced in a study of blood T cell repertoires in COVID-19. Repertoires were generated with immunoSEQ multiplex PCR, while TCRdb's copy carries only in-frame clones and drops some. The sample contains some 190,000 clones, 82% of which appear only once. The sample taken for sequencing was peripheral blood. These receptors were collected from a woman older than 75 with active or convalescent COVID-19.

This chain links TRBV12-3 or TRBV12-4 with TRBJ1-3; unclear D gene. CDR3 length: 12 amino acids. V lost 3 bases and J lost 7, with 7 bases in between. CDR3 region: CASSFPRNTIYF. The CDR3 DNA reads TGTGCCAGCAGTTTCCCGCGGAACACCATATATTTT.

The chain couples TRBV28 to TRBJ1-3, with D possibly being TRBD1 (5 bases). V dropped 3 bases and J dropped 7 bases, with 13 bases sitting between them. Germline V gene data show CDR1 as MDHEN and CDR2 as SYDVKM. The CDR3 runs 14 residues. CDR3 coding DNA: TGTGCCAGCAGTTTCCAAGGGGCTAGGAACACCATATATTTT. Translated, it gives CASSFQGARNTIYF.

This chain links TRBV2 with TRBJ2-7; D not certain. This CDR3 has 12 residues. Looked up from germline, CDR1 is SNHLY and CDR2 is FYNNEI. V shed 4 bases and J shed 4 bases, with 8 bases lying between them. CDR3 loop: CASSALKYEQYF. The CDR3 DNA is TGTGCCAGCAGTGCACTAAAATACGAGCAGTACTTC.

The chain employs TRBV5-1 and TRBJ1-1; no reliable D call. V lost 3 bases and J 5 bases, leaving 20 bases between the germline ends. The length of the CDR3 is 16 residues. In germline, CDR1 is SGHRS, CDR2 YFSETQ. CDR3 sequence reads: CASSSGFWEGGTEAFF. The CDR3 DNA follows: TGCGCCAGCAGCTCGGGGTTTTGGGAGGGAGGAACTGAAGCTTTCTTT.

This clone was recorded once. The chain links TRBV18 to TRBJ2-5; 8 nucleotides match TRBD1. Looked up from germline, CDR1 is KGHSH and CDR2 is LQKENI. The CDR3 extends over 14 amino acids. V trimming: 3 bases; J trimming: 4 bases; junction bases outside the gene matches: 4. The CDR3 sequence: CASSPWDRLETQYF. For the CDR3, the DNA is TGTGCCAGCTCACCCTGGGACAGGTTAGAGACCCAGTACTTC.

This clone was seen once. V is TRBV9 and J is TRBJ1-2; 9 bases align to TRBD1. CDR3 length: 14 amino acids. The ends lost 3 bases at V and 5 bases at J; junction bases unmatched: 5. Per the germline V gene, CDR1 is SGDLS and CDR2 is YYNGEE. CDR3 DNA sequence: TGTGCCAGCAGCGCACGACAGGGGGGTTATGGCTACACCTTC. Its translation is CASSARQGGYGYTF. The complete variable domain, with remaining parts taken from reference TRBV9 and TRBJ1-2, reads DSGVTQTPKHLITATGQRVTLRCSPRSGDLSVYWYQQSLDQGLQFLIQYYNGEERAKGNILERFSAQQFPDLHSELNLSSLELGDSALYFCASSARQGGYGYTFGSGTRLTVV.

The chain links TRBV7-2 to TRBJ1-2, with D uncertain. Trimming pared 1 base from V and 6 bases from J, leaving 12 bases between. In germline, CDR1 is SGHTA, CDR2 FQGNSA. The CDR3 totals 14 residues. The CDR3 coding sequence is TGTGCCAGCAGCTTAGATGGCTCCTCCCATGGCTACACCTTC. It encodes CASSLDGSSHGYTF.

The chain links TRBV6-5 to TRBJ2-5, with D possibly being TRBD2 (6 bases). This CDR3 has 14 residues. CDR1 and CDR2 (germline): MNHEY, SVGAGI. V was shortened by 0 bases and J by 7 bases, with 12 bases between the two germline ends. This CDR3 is CASSYSGARGTQYF. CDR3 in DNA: TGTGCCAGCAGTTACTCAGGGGCGCGGGGGACCCAGTACTTC.